This entry describes one T cell receptor (beta chain). This specimen comes from a study of T cells in tumors after PD-1 blockade. The data were produced by immunoSEQ multiplex PCR, yet TCRdb's version contains in-frame clones alone and is incomplete. The table shows approximately 48,000 clones, with roughly 80% occurring only once. CDR3 length equals 15 residues. With 1 base removed from V and 7 bases from J, the gap between germline ends came to 17 bases. CDR1 SGHDT and CDR2 YYEEEE come from the germline V gene. The genes are TRBV5-6 and TRBJ1-2; D possibly corresponds to TRBD1 (6 bases). This TCR was sampled from a human donor with basal cell carcinoma. The sequencing here drew on PBMCs, taken before anti-PD-1 treatment. The CDR3 here is CASSLWEIQGSGYTF. The CDR3 DNA reads TGTGCCAGCAGCTTGTGGGAGATACAGGGCTCTGGCTACACCTTC.